This T cell receptor beta chain comes out of a study of CD8+CD57+ T cells in acquired aplastic anemia. About the research overall: Sorted CD4+ and CD8+ cell DNA averaged roughly 3.2 ug. There were about 10.8 million reads, on average, for CD4+ cells from healthy donors.

Germline trimming cut 4 bases from V and 4 bases from J; bases unmatched to any gene: 7. Germline loops: CDR1 SNHLY, CDR2 FYNNEI. The CDR3 has 16 residues. Profiling that covered TCR beta VDJ and CDR3 relied on genomic DNA as its template. MiXCR, applied by TCRdb to the reads, yields one record per CDR3 protein. Among around 200,000 distinct CDR3 sequences listed, approximately 60% were seen once. Study findings and constraints: Found in both controls and patients were approximately 29 CD8+ CDR3 sequences.

About this clonotype itself: Its target is unknown.

The receptor comes from a human donor in good health. V usage is TRBV2 and J usage is TRBJ2-7, with 13 bases that match TRBD2. The specimen was sorted CD4+, CD8+, or CD8+CD57+ T cells (not recorded which) from PBMCs. The CDR3: CASSAPGLAGVYEQYF. CDR3 DNA: TGTGCCAGCAGTGCTCCAGGACTAGCGGGAGTTTACGAGCAGTACTTC. Full variable domain (outside the CDR3, taken from reference TRBV2 and TRBJ2-7): EPEVTQTPSHQVTQMGQEVILRCVPISNHLYFYWYRQILGQKVEFLVSFYNNEISEKSEIFDDQFSVERPDGSNFTLKIRSTKLEDSAMYFCASSAPGLAGVYEQYFGPGTRLTVT.